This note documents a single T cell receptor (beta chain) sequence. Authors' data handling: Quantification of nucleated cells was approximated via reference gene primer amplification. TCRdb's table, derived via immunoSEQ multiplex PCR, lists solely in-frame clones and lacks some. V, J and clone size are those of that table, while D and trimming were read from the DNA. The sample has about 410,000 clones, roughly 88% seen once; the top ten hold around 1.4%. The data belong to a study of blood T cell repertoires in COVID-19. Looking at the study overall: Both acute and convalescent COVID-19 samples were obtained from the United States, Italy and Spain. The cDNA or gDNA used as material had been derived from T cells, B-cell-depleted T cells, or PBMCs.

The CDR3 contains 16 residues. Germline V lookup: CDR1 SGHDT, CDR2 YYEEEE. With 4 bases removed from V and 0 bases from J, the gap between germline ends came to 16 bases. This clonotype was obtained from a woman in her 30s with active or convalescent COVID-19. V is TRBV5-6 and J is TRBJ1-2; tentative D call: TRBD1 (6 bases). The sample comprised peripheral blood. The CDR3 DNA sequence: TGTGCCAGCAGCAGCCGGGGGGCGAGGGCTAACTATGGCTACACCTTC. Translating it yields CASSSRGARANYGYTF.